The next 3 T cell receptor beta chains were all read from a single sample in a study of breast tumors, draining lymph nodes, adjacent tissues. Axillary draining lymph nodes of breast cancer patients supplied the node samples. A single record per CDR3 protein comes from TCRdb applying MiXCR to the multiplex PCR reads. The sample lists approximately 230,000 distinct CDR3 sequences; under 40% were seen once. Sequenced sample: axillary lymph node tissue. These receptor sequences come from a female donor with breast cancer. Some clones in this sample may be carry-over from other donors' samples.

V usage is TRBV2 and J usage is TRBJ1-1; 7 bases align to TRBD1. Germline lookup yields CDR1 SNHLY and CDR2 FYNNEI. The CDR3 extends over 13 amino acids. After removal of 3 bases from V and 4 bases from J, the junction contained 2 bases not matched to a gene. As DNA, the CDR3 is TGTGCCAGCAGTGAGGCAGGGGGCACTGAAGCTTTCTTT. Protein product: CASSEAGGTEAFF.

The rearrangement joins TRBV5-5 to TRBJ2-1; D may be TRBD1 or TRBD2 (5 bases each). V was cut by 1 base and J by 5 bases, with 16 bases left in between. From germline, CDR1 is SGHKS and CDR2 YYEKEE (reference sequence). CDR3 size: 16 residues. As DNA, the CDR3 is TGTGCCAGCAGCTTGCGGGGACCAGCGGTCAACAATGAGCAGTTCTTC. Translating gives CASSLRGPAVNNEQFF.

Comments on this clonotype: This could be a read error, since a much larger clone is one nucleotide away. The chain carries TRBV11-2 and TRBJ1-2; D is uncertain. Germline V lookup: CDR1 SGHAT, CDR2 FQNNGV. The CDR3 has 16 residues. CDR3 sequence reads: CASSLDPELQFYSYTF. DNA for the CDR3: TGTGCCAGCAGCTTAGATCCAGAACTACAATTCTATAGCTACACCTTC.